Below, one T cell receptor (beta chain) is given with its context. Its matching antigen is unknown. TCRdb keeps only in-frame clones here, not all; method: immunoSEQ multiplex PCR. The table records about 120,000 clones, around 94% of them present only once. This record belongs to a study of T cell responses to AZD1222 COVID-19 vaccine. Across the whole study: Pooled in the analysis were second doses at about 4 or about 12 weeks. General study results and limits: CD4 TCRs covered the whole spike, strongest at regions 160-218 and 743-854. Donors skewed white British and female; clonal diversity was possibly underestimated. Spike-specific TCR breadth and depth rose after two AZD1222 doses.

V lost 3 bases to trimming and J lost 6 bases, with 10 bases between them. CDR1 and CDR2 (germline): SGHTS, YDEGEE. The CDR3 is 13 residues long. The sequencing used peripheral blood, collected on day 0 of AZD1222 vaccination. The rearrangement uses TRBV5-8 and TRBJ1-5; unclear D gene. This receptor was taken from an adult in good health. The CDR3 is CASSSRWAQPQHF. The CDR3 coding sequence is TGTGCCAGCAGCTCCAGGTGGGCTCAGCCCCAGCATTTT.